This T cell receptor (beta chain) was captured in a study of hypomethylating agent response in myelodysplastic syndrome. Study as a whole: Of patients, 8 of 11 got azacitidine and 3 of 11 decitabine. Patients with neither complete response nor hematologic improvement were classed non-responders. The study's findings and limits: This small study analyzed only roughly ten patients.

V shed 4 bases and J shed 5 bases, with 12 bases lying between them. CDR1 and CDR2 (germline): GTSNPN, SVGIG (reference sequence). The CDR3 runs 13 residues. The protocol was immunoSEQ multiplex PCR, while the TCRdb copy is restricted to in-frame clones and leaves out a portion. Of approximately 1,600 clones listed, 83% were seen once; the top ten hold approximately 18%. This clone turned up a few times. The antigen remains unidentified. Sequenced here: bone marrow, sampled before or after starting hypomethylating agent treatment for myelodysplastic syndrome (not recorded which). The sequence came from a human donor with myelodysplastic syndrome. The chain combines TRBV30 with TRBJ1-5, with D possibly TRBD1 on 5 matching bases. In DNA, the CDR3 is TGTGCCTGGAATAGTTGGGGGGATCAGCCCCAGCATTTT. Residues: CAWNSWGDQPQHF.